Listed below are T cell receptor beta chains from one sample, sequenced in a study of identical twins. TCRdb processed the 5' RACE reads anew with MiXCR; each CDR3 protein has one entry. This sample has over 600,000 distinct CDR3 sequences; 21% occur once, and the top ten carry around 4.5%. In addition, the sample was reused for a study of T cells expressing NK-cell markers.

The specimen was PBMCs. The receptors stem from a young woman in good health. Each CDR3 is given with its conserved first and last residue. Each record gives: J gene, V gene, clone size, D gene, CDR3 protein, CDR3 DNA. The D gene is left open where the match is weak. The listing skips clone size in some rows; elsewhere it reads once, few, many or a size class.

>TRBJ2-1|TRBV7-3|.|TRBD2
CASSLDGGYNEQFF
TGTGCCAGCAGCTTAGACGGGGGGTACAATGAGCAGTTCTTC
>TRBJ2-7|TRBV7-8|few|.
CASGREQYF
TGTGCCAGCGGTCGCGAGCAGTACTTC
>TRBJ2-2|TRBV5-1|.|.
CASSTGDFPTGELFF
TGCGCCAGCAGCACCGGGGACTTTCCTACCGGGGAGCTGTTTTTT
>TRBJ1-2|TRBV20-1|many|TRBD1
CSAGQGALGYTF
TGCAGTGCTGGACAGGGGGCTCTTGGCTACACCTTC
>TRBJ2-1|TRBV4-2|many|.
CASSQHDGSSYNEQFF
TGTGCCAGCAGCCAACATGACGGTAGCTCCTACAATGAGCAGTTCTTC
>TRBJ2-1|TRBV7-9|.|.
CASSFRGDTVNEQFF
TGTGCCAGCAGCTTCAGGGGAGACACGGTGAATGAGCAGTTCTTC
>TRBJ2-7|TRBV7-2|few|.
CASSPGRSSGEQYF
TGTGCCAGCAGTCCCGGACGGAGTTCCGGCGAGCAGTACTTC
>TRBJ2-7|TRBV3-1|.|TRBD1
CASSLTGTGRYEQYF
TGTGCCAGCAGTCTCACCGGGACAGGGCGCTACGAGCAGTACTTC
>TRBJ2-3|TRBV9|once|.
CASSVDQGPTDTQYF
TGTGCCAGCAGCGTAGACCAGGGCCCCACAGATACGCAGTATTTT
>TRBJ2-1|TRBV10-1|few|.
CASSPRQHNEQFF
TGCGCCAGCAGTCCACGACAGCACAATGAGCAGTTCTTC
>TRBJ2-1|TRBV9|.|TRBD2
CASSVATGTSGSNEQFF
TGTGCCAGCAGCGTAGCTACCGGGACTAGCGGGAGCAATGAGCAGTTCTTC
>TRBJ2-7|TRBV9|.|TRBD1
CASSPTGQGGYEQYF
TGTGCCAGCAGCCCCACGGGACAGGGGGGCTACGAGCAGTACTTC
>TRBJ2-1|TRBV27|many|TRBD1
CASSFRDRGAEEQFF
TGTGCCAGCAGTTTTAGGGACAGGGGTGCGGAAGAGCAGTTCTTC
>TRBJ2-7|TRBV11-3|.|.
CASSLDAGTYEQYF
TGTGCCAGCAGCTTAGACGCTGGTACCTACGAGCAGTACTTC
>TRBJ1-4|TRBV4-3|few|.
CASSQLTLGLNEKLFF
TGCGCCAGCAGCCAACTGACCCTGGGATTAAATGAAAAACTGTTTTTT
>TRBJ2-3|TRBV7-7|few|TRBD2
CASSLGGESADTQYF
TGTGCTAGCAGCCTCGGGGGGGAGAGCGCAGATACGCAGTATTTT
>TRBJ2-1|TRBV6-2/TRBV6-3|few|TRBD2
CASSYSTEGLAGGHSYNEQFF
TGTGCCAGCAGTTACTCCACCGAAGGCCTAGCGGGAGGGCACTCCTACAATGAGCAGTTCTTC
>TRBJ1-2|TRBV6-5|.|.
CASSSGEYGYTF
TGTGCCAGCAGTTCGGGGGAGTATGGCTACACCTTC
>TRBJ2-5|TRBV7-9|.|.
CASSLGGDTQETQYF
TGTGCCAGCAGCTTAGGGGGCGACACCCAAGAGACCCAGTACTTC
>TRBJ2-7|TRBV12-3/TRBV12-4|.|.
CASSPPLTSEQYF
TGTGCCAGCAGCCCTCCCCTGACTAGCGAGCAGTACTTC
>TRBJ2-4|TRBV24-1|.|.
CATFQLAKNIQYF
TGTGCCACCTTCCAGCTAGCCAAAAACATTCAGTACTTC
>TRBJ2-7|TRBV10-3|.|.
CAISDLDEQYF
TGTGCCATCAGTGATCTGGATGAGCAGTACTTC
>TRBJ1-4|TRBV6-5|many|.
CASSYTTATNEKLFF
TGTGCCAGCAGTTACACGACAGCAACTAATGAAAAACTGTTTTTT
>TRBJ1-1|TRBV7-9|.|.
CASSLEVRGAFF
TGTGCCAGCAGCTTAGAAGTAAGGGGAGCTTTCTTT
>TRBJ2-3|TRBV9|.|TRBD1
CASSVRSGTGVPDTQYF
TGTGCCAGCAGCGTCCGATCCGGGACAGGGGTTCCAGATACGCAGTATTTT
>TRBJ2-3|TRBV6-5|.|TRBD2
CASRLLAGLSTDTQYF
TGTGCCAGCAGGCTACTAGCGGGCCTTAGCACAGATACGCAGTATTTT
>TRBJ1-5|TRBV6-2/TRBV6-3|many|.
CASSRNYRDNNQPQHF
TGTGCCAGCAGTCGAAATTACCGGGACAACAATCAGCCCCAGCATTTT
>TRBJ1-1|TRBV20-1|.|.
CSISEAFF
TGCAGTATATCTGAAGCTTTCTTT
>TRBJ2-5|TRBV6-1|few|.
CASSAWQAITSETQYF
TGTGCCAGCAGTGCGTGGCAGGCGATAACTTCGGAAACCCAGTACTTC
>TRBJ2-2|TRBV12-3/TRBV12-4|few|TRBD1
CASSQGQANTGELFF
TGTGCCAGCAGTCAGGGACAGGCAAACACCGGGGAGCTGTTTTTT
>TRBJ2-7|TRBV20-1|few|.
CSARDSNYEQYF
TGCAGTGCTAGAGACTCGAATTACGAGCAGTACTTC
>TRBJ2-1|TRBV20-1|once|.
CSARPRDSPGRIEQFF
TGCAGTGCTAGACCGCGGGACTCCCCTGGGCGAATTGAGCAGTTCTTC
>TRBJ2-3|TRBV20-1|many|TRBD2
CSARTSGGSSTDTQYF
TGCAGTGCTAGAACTAGCGGGGGGTCTAGCACAGATACGCAGTATTTT
>TRBJ2-7|TRBV5-6|many|TRBD2
CASSLGGLAFRQQYF
TGTGCCAGCAGCTTGGGGGGACTAGCGTTCAGACAGCAGTACTTC
>TRBJ1-3|TRBV7-6|many|.
CASSLLPSSGNTIYF
TGTGCCAGCAGCTTACTCCCAAGCTCTGGAAACACCATATATTTT
>TRBJ1-4|TRBV3-1|.|.
CASSQSEVYEKLFF
TGTGCCAGCAGCCAGTCGGAAGTATACGAAAAACTGTTTTTT
>TRBJ2-3|TRBV29-1|.|TRBD2
CSGSTFTGGGDTQYF
TGCAGCGGGTCGACCTTTACGGGGGGGGGAGATACGCAGTATTTT
>TRBJ2-3|TRBV7-2|many|.
CASSFGGPPDTQYF
TGTGCCAGCAGCTTCGGGGGACCGCCAGATACGCAGTATTTT
>TRBJ1-4|TRBV10-3|few|.
CAISARGPNEKLFF
TGTGCCATCAGTGCAAGGGGCCCTAATGAAAAACTGTTTTTT
>TRBJ2-1|TRBV7-8|.|TRBD2
CASIAGNEQFF
TGTGCCAGCATAGCGGGGAATGAGCAGTTCTTC
>TRBJ2-3|TRBV5-6|.|.
CASSMRVGVDTQYF
TGTGCCAGCTCAATGCGGGTAGGGGTAGATACGCAGTATTTT
>TRBJ2-1|TRBV6-1|few|.
CASKGQGNEQFF
TGTGCCAGCAAAGGCCAGGGAAATGAGCAGTTCTTC
>TRBJ2-1|TRBV5-1|.|.
CASSLALGVGSYNEQFF
TGCGCCAGCAGCTTGGCCCTGGGTGTCGGCTCCTACAATGAGCAGTTCTTC
>TRBJ2-7|TRBV6-2/TRBV6-3|few|.
CASRRIRGGYEQYF
TGTGCCAGCAGGAGGATCCGGGGTGGCTACGAGCAGTACTTC
>TRBJ1-2|TRBV12-3/TRBV12-4|many|.
CASSFGTNYGYTF
TGTGCCAGCAGCTTTGGGACTAACTATGGCTACACCTTC
>TRBJ2-1|TRBV7-2|.|.
CASSFGTLINEQFF
TGTGCCAGCAGCTTTGGGACTCTTATCAATGAGCAGTTCTTC
>TRBJ2-5|TRBV20-1|many|TRBD1
CSARDLTGGTETQYF
TGCAGTGCTAGAGATCTGACAGGGGGGACGGAGACCCAGTACTTC
>TRBJ2-7|TRBV7-9|few|TRBD1
CASSPAGGKEYF
TGTGCCAGCAGCCCGGCAGGGGGTAAAGAGTACTTC
>TRBJ2-7|TRBV20-1|few|.
CTVLAVKTYEQYF
TGCACCGTGCTAGCAGTAAAAACCTACGAGCAGTACTTC
>TRBJ2-7|TRBV13|few|TRBD2
CASSSAGTRGSYEQYF
TGTGCCAGCAGCTCCGCCGGGACTAGAGGATCCTACGAGCAGTACTTC
>TRBJ1-1|TRBV10-2|.|TRBD1
CASSLTGGYYTEAFF
TGCGCCAGCAGCCTAACAGGGGGTTATTACACTGAAGCTTTCTTT
>TRBJ2-2|TRBV29-1|few|.
CSVEDWAGTTNTGELFF
TGCAGCGTTGAAGATTGGGCCGGGACCACGAACACCGGGGAGCTGTTTTTT
>TRBJ2-3|TRBV4-3|.|TRBD2
CASSQKGLAGGADTQYF
TGCGCCAGCAGCCAGAAGGGACTAGCGGGAGGCGCAGATACGCAGTATTTT
>TRBJ2-4|TRBV12-3/TRBV12-4|.|.
CASSPDDIQYF
TGTGCCAGCAGCCCGGACGACATTCAGTACTTC
>TRBJ2-2|TRBV5-1|few|.
CASSSTTGRRNTGELFF
TGCGCCAGCAGCTCTACGACAGGGAGGAGAAACACCGGGGAGCTGTTTTTT
>TRBJ2-4|TRBV12-3/TRBV12-4|few|.
CASSPGAKNIQYF
TGTGCCAGCAGCCCAGGGGCCAAAAACATTCAGTACTTC
>TRBJ1-6|TRBV27|many|.
CASSLPRTVDNSPLHF
TGTGCCAGCAGTTTACCCCGGACGGTGGATAATTCACCCCTCCACTTT